This T cell receptor beta chain was profiled in a study of blood T cell repertoires in COVID-19. Overall study: COVID-19 samples collected from the United States, Italy and Spain covered acute and convalescent phases. The cDNA or gDNA used as material had been derived from T cells, B-cell-depleted T cells, or PBMCs.

This clone was found a few times. Authors' processing steps: Amplification from reference gene primers served as the basis for estimated nucleated cell counts. The table came from immunoSEQ multiplex PCR; TCRdb's copy has only in-frame clones and leaves some out. V and J calls and clone size come straight from that table; D and trimming were deduced from the DNA. The data show about 140,000 clones, with around 80% seen just once and roughly 3.4% held by the top ten. J was trimmed by 7 bases and V by 3 bases; bases with no gene match: 9. This CDR3 comprises 15 residues. From germline, CDR1 is SGHRS and CDR2 YFSETQ.

The source material was peripheral blood. This rearrangement joins TRBV5-1 to TRBJ2-1; 8 nucleotides align to TRBD2. The sequence was collected from a man aged 55 to 70 with acute or convalescent COVID-19. CDR3 sequence (DNA): TGCGCCAGCAGCTGGGGACTAGTAGGGGGTAATGAGCAGTTCTTC. Amino acids: CASSWGLVGGNEQFF.